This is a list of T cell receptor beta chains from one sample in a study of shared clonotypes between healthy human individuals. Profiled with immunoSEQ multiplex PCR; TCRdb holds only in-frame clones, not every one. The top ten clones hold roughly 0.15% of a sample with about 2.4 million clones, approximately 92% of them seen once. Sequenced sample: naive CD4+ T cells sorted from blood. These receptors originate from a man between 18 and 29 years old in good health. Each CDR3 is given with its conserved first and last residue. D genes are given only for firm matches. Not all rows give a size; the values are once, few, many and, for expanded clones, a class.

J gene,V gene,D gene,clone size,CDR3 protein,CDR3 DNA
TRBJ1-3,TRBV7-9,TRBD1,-,CASSLSSGTGSGNTIYF,TGTGCCAGCAGCCTGAGCTCCGGGACAGGGAGTGGAAACACCATATATTTT
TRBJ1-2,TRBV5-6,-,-,CASSLVETGTRSSF,TGTGCCAGCAGCTTAGTGGAGACAGGAACTAGGTCAAGCTTC
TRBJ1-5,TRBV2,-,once,CASSEQGGGQPQHF,TGTGCCAGCAGCGAACAGGGTGGGGGACAGCCCCAGCATTTT
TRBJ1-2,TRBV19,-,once,CASSIQVYYGYTF,TGTGCCAGTAGTATCCAGGTGTACTATGGCTACACCTTC
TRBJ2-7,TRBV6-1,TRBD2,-,CASSAGLAGRAYEQYF,TGTGCCAGCAGTGCCGGACTAGCGGGAAGGGCCTACGAGCAGTACTTC
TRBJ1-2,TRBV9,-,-,CASSVARRTDYGYTF,TGTGCCAGCAGCGTAGCTAGGCGGACGGACTATGGCTACACCTTC
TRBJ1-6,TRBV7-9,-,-,CASSLGAESPLHF,TGTGCCAGCAGCTTAGGCGCAGAGTCACCCCTCCACTTT
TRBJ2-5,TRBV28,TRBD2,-,CASSSLSGGEETQYF,TGTGCCAGCAGTTCCCTCTCCGGGGGGGAAGAGACCCAGTACTTC
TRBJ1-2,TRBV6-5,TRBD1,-,CASRPGGSYGYTF,TGTGCCAGCAGGCCAGGGGGCAGCTATGGCTACACCTTC
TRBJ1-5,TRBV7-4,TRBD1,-,CASSLAIWTGEGGSNQPQHF,TGTGCCAGCAGCTTAGCGATTTGGACAGGGGAAGGGGGTAGCAATCAGCCCCAGCATTTT
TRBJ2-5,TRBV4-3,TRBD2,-,CARGCTSGRGEETQYF,TGCGCCAGGGGATGTACTAGCGGGAGAGGGGAGGAGACCCAGTACTTC
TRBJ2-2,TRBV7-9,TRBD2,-,CASSLSGGMNTGELFF,TGTGCCAGCAGCTTATCGGGGGGGATGAACACCGGGGAGCTGTTTTTT
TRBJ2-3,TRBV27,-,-,CASSSIVDWDTDTRSYF,TGTGCCAGCAGTTCGATTGTTGATTGGGATACAGATACGCGTTCGTATTTT
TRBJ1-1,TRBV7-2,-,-,CASSLATTNTEAFF,TGTGCCAGCAGCTTAGCTACCACGAACACTGAAGCTTTCTTT
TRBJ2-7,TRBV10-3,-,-,CAILAAGTISYEQYF,TGTGCCATCCTGGCTGCCGGGACAATCTCCTACGAGCAGTACTTC
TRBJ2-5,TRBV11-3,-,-,CASRLSKDLPETQYF,TGTGCCAGCAGGTTATCTAAGGACTTACCGGAGACCCAGTACTTC
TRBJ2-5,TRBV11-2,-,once,CASAQGETQYF,TGTGCCAGCGCCCAGGGAGAGACCCAGTACTTC
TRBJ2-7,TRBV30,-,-,CAWSVQGTLYPGDEQYF,TGTGCCTGGAGTGTACAGGGGACTCTTTACCCCGGGGACGAGCAGTACTTC
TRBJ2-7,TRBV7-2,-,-,CASSLVLASYEQYF,TGTGCCAGCAGCTTAGTTCTAGCTTCCTACGAGCAGTACTTC
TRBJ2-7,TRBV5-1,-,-,CASSLGGGTHPYEQYF,TGCGCCAGCAGCTTGGGCGGCGGGACTCACCCCTACGAGCAGTACTTC
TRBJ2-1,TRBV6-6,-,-,CASSIAQEQFF,TGTGCCAGCAGTATCGCACAAGAGCAGTTCTTC
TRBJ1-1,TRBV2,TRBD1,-,CASSDPGTVNTEAFF,TGTGCCAGCAGTGATCCCGGGACAGTGAACACTGAAGCTTTCTTT
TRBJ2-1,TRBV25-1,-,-,CASSDEDADNEQFF,TGTGCCAGCAGTGACGAGGATGCAGACAATGAGCAGTTCTTC
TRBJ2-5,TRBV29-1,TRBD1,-,CSVEKGAQETQYF,TGCAGCGTAGAAAAGGGGGCCCAAGAGACCCAGTACTTC
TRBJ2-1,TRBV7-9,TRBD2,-,CASSLMEFRGGGNEQFF,TGTGCCAGCAGCTTAATGGAATTCCGGGGGGGCGGCAATGAGCAGTTCTTC
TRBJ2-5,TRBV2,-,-,CASSTEQETQYF,TGTGCCAGCAGCACGGAGCAAGAGACCCAGTACTTC
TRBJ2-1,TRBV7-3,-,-,CASSLRAYGNNEQFF,TGTGCCAGCAGCTTAAGGGCCTACGGAAACAATGAGCAGTTCTTC
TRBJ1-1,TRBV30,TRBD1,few,CAWSVLDRLNTEAFF,TGTGCCTGGAGTGTCCTGGACAGGCTGAACACTGAAGCTTTCTTT
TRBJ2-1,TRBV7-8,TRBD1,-,CASSQQGESYNEQFF,TGTGCCAGCAGCCAACAGGGGGAGAGCTACAATGAGCAGTTCTTC
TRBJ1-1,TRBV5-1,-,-,CASSLNGPGDTEAFF,TGCGCCAGCAGCTTGAACGGACCGGGGGACACTGAAGCTTTCTTT
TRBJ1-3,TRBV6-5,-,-,CASTPTPGTGNTIYF,TGTGCCAGCACTCCTACTCCAGGGACTGGAAACACCATATATTTT
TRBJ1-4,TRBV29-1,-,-,CSVGKGTDEKLFF,TGCAGCGTTGGGAAAGGGACGGATGAAAAACTGTTTTTT
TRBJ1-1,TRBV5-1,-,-,CASSSQGGNTEAFF,TGCGCCAGCAGCTCCCAGGGAGGTAACACTGAAGCTTTCTTT
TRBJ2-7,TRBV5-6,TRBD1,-,CASSFDRGQAYEQYF,TGTGCCAGCAGCTTTGACAGGGGGCAAGCCTACGAGCAGTACTTC
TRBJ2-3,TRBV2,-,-,CASSEGLSTDTQYF,TGTGCCAGCAGTGAAGGTCTTAGCACAGATACGCAGTATTTT
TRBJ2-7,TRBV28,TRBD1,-,CASTSGGSSYEQYF,TGTGCCAGCACATCAGGGGGAAGCTCCTACGAGCAGTACTTC
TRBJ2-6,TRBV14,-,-,CASSQVGPRANVLTF,TGTGCCAGCAGCCAAGTAGGTCCCAGGGCCAACGTCCTGACTTTC
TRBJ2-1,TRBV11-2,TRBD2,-,CASSLAGADYNEQFF,TGTGCCAGCAGCCTAGCGGGAGCGGACTACAATGAGCAGTTCTTC
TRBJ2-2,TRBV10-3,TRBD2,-,CAIPPRGENTGELFF,TGTGCCATACCTCCGCGGGGGGAAAACACCGGGGAGCTGTTTTTT
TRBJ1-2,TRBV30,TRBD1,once,CAWRNPGQATHGYTF,TGTGCCTGGAGAAACCCGGGACAGGCTACGCATGGCTACACCTTC
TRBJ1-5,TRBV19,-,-,CASSIDFQAQPQHF,TGTGCCAGTAGTATAGATTTTCAGGCACAGCCCCAGCATTTT
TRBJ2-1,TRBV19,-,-,CASSTPGGSYNEQFF,TGTGCCAGTAGTACCCCAGGGGGGTCATACAATGAGCAGTTCTTC
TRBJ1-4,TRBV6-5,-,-,CASSYSMDGLNEKLFF,TGTGCCAGCAGTTACTCAATGGACGGCCTTAATGAAAAACTGTTTTTT
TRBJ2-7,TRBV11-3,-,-,CASSSGDKGSYEQYF,TGTGCCAGCAGCTCCGGTGACAAGGGATCCTACGAGCAGTACTTC
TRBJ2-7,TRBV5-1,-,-,CASSLLSGQYEQYF,TGCGCCAGCAGCTTATTGAGCGGGCAGTACGAGCAGTACTTC
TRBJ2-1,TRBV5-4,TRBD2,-,CASSSPAGGPPRSDEQFF,TGTGCCAGCAGCTCCCCAGCGGGAGGGCCTCCCAGATCTGATGAGCAGTTCTTC
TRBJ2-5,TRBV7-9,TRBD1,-,CASSLDRGETQYF,TGTGCCAGCAGCCTGGACAGGGGAGAGACCCAGTACTTC
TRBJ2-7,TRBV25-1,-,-,CASSDAPTYEQYF,TGTGCCAGCAGTGATGCTCCTACCTACGAGCAGTACTTC
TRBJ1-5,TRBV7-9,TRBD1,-,CASSLGTGASYSNQPQHF,TGTGCCAGCAGCCTAGGGACAGGGGCGTCATATAGCAATCAGCCCCAGCATTTT
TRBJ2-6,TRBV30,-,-,CAWNPPGANVLTF,TGTGCCTGGAACCCACCCGGGGCCAACGTCCTGACTTTC
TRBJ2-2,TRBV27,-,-,CASTSAHTRDAGELFF,TGTGCCAGCACCTCCGCCCATACCAGGGACGCCGGGGAGCTGTTTTTT
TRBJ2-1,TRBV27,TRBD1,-,CASSGSGTETNEQFF,TGTGCCAGTTCAGGCTCCGGGACAGAAACTAATGAGCAGTTCTTC
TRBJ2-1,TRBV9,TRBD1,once,CASSTRRDRWYNEQFF,TGTGCCAGCAGCACCCGTCGGGACAGATGGTACAATGAGCAGTTCTTC
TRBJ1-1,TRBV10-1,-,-,CASSENGFTEAFF,TGCGCCAGCAGTGAAAATGGGTTCACTGAAGCTTTCTTT
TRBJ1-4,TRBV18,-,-,CASSRSRGNEKLFF,TGTGCCAGCTCCCGGAGCAGGGGTAATGAAAAACTGTTTTTT
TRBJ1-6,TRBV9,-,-,CASSVEVGYNSPLHF,TGTGCCAGCAGCGTAGAAGTGGGTTATAATTCACCCCTCCACTTT
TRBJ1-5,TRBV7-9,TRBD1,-,CASSLGWDRGNQPQHF,TGTGCCAGCAGCTTAGGATGGGACAGGGGTAATCAGCCCCAGCATTTT
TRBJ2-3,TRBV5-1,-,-,CASSLAGVSTDTQYF,TGCGCCAGCAGCTTGGCCGGGGTAAGCACAGATACGCAGTATTTT
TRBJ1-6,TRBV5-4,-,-,CASSPESSYNSPLHF,TGTGCCAGCAGCCCTGAGAGCTCCTATAATTCACCCCTCCACTTT
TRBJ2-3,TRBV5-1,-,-,CASSGSYSTDTQYF,TGCGCCAGCAGCGGCTCTTATAGCACAGATACGCAGTATTTT